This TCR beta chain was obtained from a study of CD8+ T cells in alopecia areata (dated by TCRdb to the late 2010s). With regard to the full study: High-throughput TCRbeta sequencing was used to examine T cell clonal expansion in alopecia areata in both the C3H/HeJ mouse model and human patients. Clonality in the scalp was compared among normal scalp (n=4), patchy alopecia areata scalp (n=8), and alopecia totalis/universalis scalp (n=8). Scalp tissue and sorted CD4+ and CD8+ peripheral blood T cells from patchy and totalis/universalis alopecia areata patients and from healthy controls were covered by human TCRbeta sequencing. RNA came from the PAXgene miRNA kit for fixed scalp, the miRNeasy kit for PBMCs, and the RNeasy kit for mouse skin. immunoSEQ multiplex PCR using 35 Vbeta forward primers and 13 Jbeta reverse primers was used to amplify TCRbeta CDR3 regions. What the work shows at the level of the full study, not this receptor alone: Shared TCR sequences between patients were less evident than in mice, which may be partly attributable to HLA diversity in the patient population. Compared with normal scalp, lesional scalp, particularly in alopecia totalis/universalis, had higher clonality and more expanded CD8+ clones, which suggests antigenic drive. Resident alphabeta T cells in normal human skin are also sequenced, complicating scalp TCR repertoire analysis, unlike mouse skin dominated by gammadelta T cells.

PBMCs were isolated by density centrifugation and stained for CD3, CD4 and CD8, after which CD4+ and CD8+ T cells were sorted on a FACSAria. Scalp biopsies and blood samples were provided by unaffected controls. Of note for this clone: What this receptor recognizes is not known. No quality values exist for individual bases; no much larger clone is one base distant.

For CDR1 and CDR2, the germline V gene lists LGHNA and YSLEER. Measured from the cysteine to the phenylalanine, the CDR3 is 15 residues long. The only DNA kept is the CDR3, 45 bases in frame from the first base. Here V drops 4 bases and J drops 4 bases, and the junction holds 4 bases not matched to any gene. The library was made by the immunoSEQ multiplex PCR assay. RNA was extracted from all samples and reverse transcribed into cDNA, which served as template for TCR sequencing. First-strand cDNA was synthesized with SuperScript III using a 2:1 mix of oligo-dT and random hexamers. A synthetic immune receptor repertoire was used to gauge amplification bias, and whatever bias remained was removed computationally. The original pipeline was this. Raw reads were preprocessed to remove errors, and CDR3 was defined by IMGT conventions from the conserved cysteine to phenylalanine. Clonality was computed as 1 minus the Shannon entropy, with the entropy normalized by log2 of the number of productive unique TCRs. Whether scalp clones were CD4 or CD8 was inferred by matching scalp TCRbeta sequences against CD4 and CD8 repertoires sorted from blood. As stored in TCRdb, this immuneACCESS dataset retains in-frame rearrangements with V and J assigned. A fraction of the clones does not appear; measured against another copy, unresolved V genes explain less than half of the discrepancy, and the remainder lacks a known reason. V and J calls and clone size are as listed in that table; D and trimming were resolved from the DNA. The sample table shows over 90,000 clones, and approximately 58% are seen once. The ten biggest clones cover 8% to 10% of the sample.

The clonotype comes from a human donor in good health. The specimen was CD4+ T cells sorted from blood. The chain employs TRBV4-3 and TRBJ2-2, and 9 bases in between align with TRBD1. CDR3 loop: CASSLRTGVTGELFF. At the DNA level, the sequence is TGCGCCAGCAGCCTAAGGACAGGGGTCACCGGGGAGCTGTTTTTT.